This T cell receptor beta chain was captured by sequencing in a study of blood T cell repertoires in COVID-19. Whole-study context: Sites across the United States, Italy and Spain contributed samples from acute and convalescent COVID-19. PBMCs, B-cell-depleted T cells, or T cells were the source of the cDNA or gDNA that made up the material.

The repertoire was sequenced with immunoSEQ multiplex PCR; TCRdb's copy has only in-frame clones and lacks some. The data show 450,000 or so clones, with over 85% seen just once and less than 0.95% held by the top ten. This sequence originates from a man aged 18 to 30 with COVID-19, enrolled during active disease. The sequenced sample consisted of peripheral blood.

This chain's CDR3 is CASSTDEVQPQHF. The CDR3 DNA reads as TGTGCCAGCTCGACAGATGAAGTACAGCCCCAGCATTTT. This chain joins TRBV18 and TRBJ1-5, with TRBD1 as a possible D gene (5 bases). Germline loops: CDR1 KGHSH, CDR2 LQKENI. The CDR3 has 13 amino acids. V lost 6 bases to trimming and J lost 7 bases, with 13 bases between them.